The 11 T cell receptor beta chains below come from one sample, sequenced in a study of blood T cell repertoires in COVID-19. The table came from immunoSEQ multiplex PCR; TCRdb's copy has only in-frame clones and leaves some out. The sample lists some 300,000 clones; more than 80% were seen once. The sequenced sample consisted of peripheral blood. All receptors come from a woman aged 45-59 years with COVID-19, enrolled during active disease.

This chain connects TRBV9 to TRBJ2-3, with 10 bases fitting TRBD2. Trimming at V came to 4 bases and at J to 3 bases, leaving 5 bases not matched to a gene. The germline V gene encodes CDR1 SGDLS and CDR2 YYNGEE. The CDR3 is 15 residues long. CDR3 sequence: CASSLIAGGTDTQYF. The DNA of the CDR3 is TGTGCCAGCAGCCTTATAGCGGGAGGAACAGATACGCAGTATTTT. Filled out from reference TRBV9 and TRBJ2-3, the complete variable domain reads DSGVTQTPKHLITATGQRVTLRCSPRSGDLSVYWYQQSLDQGLQFLIQYYNGEERAKGNILERFSAQQFPDLHSELNLSSLELGDSALYFCASSLIAGGTDTQYFGPGTRLTVL.

The chain carries TRBV7-9 and TRBJ1-5, with a weak D call TRBD1 (5 bases). The CDR3 length is 16 residues. Germline-derived CDR1 and CDR2 are SEHNR and FQNEAQ (reference sequence). Between the trimmed V and J ends, which lost 1 base and 0 bases, there was a span of 10 bases. The CDR3 sequence: CASSLGTIRSNQPQHF. CDR3 DNA sequence: TGTGCCAGCAGCTTAGGGACAATCCGTAGCAATCAGCCCCAGCATTTT.

The J gene is TRBJ2-7, the V gene TRBV7-9; tentatively, D is TRBD1 (6 bases). The CDR3 totals 12 residues. The V gene lost 4 bases and the J gene lost 4 bases, with 8 bases spanning the gap. Germline CDR1 and CDR2: SEHNR and FQNEAQ (reference sequence). Here the CDR3 DNA reads TGTGCCAGCAGCTCCCAGGGGTACGAGCAGTACTTC. It codes for CASSSQGYEQYF.

The chain recombines TRBV5-1 with TRBJ2-2, with D unresolved. V lost 4 bases and J lost 3, with 13 bases in between. CDR1 SGHRS and CDR2 YFSETQ come from the germline V gene. This CDR3 comprises 15 residues. For the CDR3, the DNA is TGCGCCAGCAGCCCTCTCGCTTCGGACACCGGGGAGCTGTTTTTT. Translating gives CASSPLASDTGELFF. Full variable domain (remainder filled in from reference TRBV5-1 and TRBJ2-2): KAGVTQTPRYLIKTRGQQVTLSCSPISGHRSVSWYQQTPGQGLQFLFEYFSETQRNKGNFPGRFSGRQFSNSRSEMNVSTLELGDSALYLCASSPLASDTGELFFGEGSRLTVL.

A single count supports this clone. The CDR3 DNA is TGCAGCTCGCGTGGACTAGCGGGAGTAGGCACCTACAATGAGCAGTTCTTC. Residues: CSSRGLAGVGTYNEQFF. V is TRBV29-1 and J is TRBJ2-1; 13 positions match TRBD2. V trimming: 8 bases; J trimming: 2 bases; junction bases outside the gene matches: 12. In germline, CDR1 is SQVTM, CDR2 ANQGSEA. This CDR3 has 17 residues.

CDR3 sequence reads: CASSDRGINQPQHF. As DNA, the CDR3 is TGTGCCAGCAGTGACAGGGGGATCAATCAGCCCCAGCATTTT. The genes are TRBV2 and TRBJ1-5; 7 nucleotides line up with TRBD1. The CDR3 consists of 14 residues. Germline CDR1 is SNHLY and CDR2 is FYNNEI. The V and J ends lost 3 bases and 3 bases, in that order; junction bases with no gene match: 2.

This clone was detected only once. V gene TRBV19 combines with J gene TRBJ1-1; TRBD1 agrees at 7 bases. The CDR3 is 14 amino acids. V lost 3 bases to trimming and J lost 1 base; unmatched junction nucleotides: 2. Looked up from germline, CDR1 is LNHDA and CDR2 is SQIVND (reference sequence). The CDR3 coding sequence is TGTGCCAGTAGTATCGAGGGGGCGAACACTGAAGCTTTCTTT. Translating it yields CASSIEGANTEAFF.

The chain combines TRBV18 with TRBJ1-5; tentative D call: TRBD1 (6 bases). Deletions cut 3 bases from V and 6 bases from J, with 15 bases between. Germline V gene data show CDR1 as KGHSH and CDR2 as LQKENI. The CDR3 totals 15 residues. The CDR3 loop is CASSPETGISQPQHF. The CDR3 DNA reads TGTGCCAGCTCACCCGAGACAGGTATTAGTCAGCCCCAGCATTTT.

The rearrangement links TRBV7-8 to TRBJ2-1, with D maybe TRBD1 (6 bases). The CDR3 contains 14 residues. The V and J ends lost 5 bases and 8 bases respectively, with 16 bases between them. CDR1 and CDR2 from the germline V gene are SGHVS and FQNEAQ. The CDR3, as DNA: TGTGCCAGCAGCCGTACCCAGGGGCGGGATGAGCAGTTCTTC. It yields the protein CASSRTQGRDEQFF.

The chain uses TRBV19 and TRBJ1-6, with D possibly TRBD1 on 6 matching bases. CDR1 is LNHDA, CDR2 SQIVND, per germline (reference sequence). The V and J ends lost 6 bases and 4 bases respectively, with 16 bases between them. The CDR3 contains 16 residues. The CDR3 is CASRIQGSQYNSPLHF. In nucleotides, the CDR3 is TGTGCCAGTAGGATACAGGGCTCACAATATAATTCACCCCTCCACTTT. Supplemented by reference TRBV19 and TRBJ1-6, the full variable domain reads DGGITQSPKYLFRKEGQNVTLSCEQNLNHDAMYWYRQDPGQGLRLIYYSQIVNDFQKGDIAEGYSVSREKKESFPLTVTSAQKNPTAFYLCASRIQGSQYNSPLHFGNGTRLTVT.

The chain recombines TRBV9 with TRBJ2-1; no reliable D call. The CDR3 covers 15 residues. V was pared by 4 bases and J by 4 bases, with 15 bases between. CDR1 is SGDLS and CDR2 is YYNGEE in the germline V gene. The CDR3 spells CASSSAGAGYNEQFF. The DNA for the CDR3 is TGTGCCAGCAGCTCGGCCGGAGCCGGATACAATGAGCAGTTCTTC.